This entry lists 15 T cell receptor beta chains sequenced from one sample in a study of breast tumors, draining lymph nodes, adjacent tissues (TCRdb year 2016). The lymph node samples were taken from the axillary draining lymph nodes of breast cancer patients. Library method: multiplex PCR. Sequencing instrument: Illumina HiSeq 2000. TCRdb applied fastp at Q25 and MiXCR to the public reads, then kept only in-frame beta chains. One record per CDR3 amino acid sequence lists the most common genes and DNA. Counted in this sample were about 230,000 distinct CDR3 sequences; roughly 30% of them appeared once. 1.4% of the sample comes from the top ten. Material for sequencing was axillary lymph node tissue. These TCRs come from a female donor with breast cancer. Some clones in this sample may be carry-over from other donors' samples.

The rearrangement links TRBV25-1 to TRBJ2-3; weak D call: TRBD2 (5 bases). V was pared by 2 bases and J by 11 bases, with 23 bases between. CDR1 and CDR2 (germline): MGHDK, SYGVNS. The CDR3 consists of 16 residues. The CDR3 here is CASSESSGNGGDEQYF. The CDR3 DNA sequence: TGTGCCAGCAGTGAAAGCTCGGGAAACGGAGGAGATGAGCAGTATTTT.

In its sample, this clonotype was seen many times. V gene TRBV12-3 or TRBV12-4 combines with J gene TRBJ2-7, with 7 bases aligning to TRBD2. This CDR3 contains 17 residues. The V gene end was trimmed by 6 bases and the J gene end by 0 bases; junction bases not matched to a gene: 14. The CDR3 reads CASRIIRDGRHSYEQYF. For the CDR3, the DNA is TGTGCCAGCAGGATTATTAGGGACGGGAGGCACTCCTACGAGCAGTACTTC.

This clonotype was recorded at least ten times. The rearrangement links TRBV5-1 to TRBJ2-3; weak D call: TRBD1 (5 bases). CDR1 and CDR2 (germline): SGHRS, YFSETQ. Trimming stripped 5 bases from V and 0 bases from J, with 13 bases between. CDR3 length: 15 amino acids. CDR3 loop: CASRRAGSSTDTQYF. The DNA of the CDR3 is TGCGCCAGCAGGAGAGCAGGGTCCAGCACAGATACGCAGTATTTT.

This clonotype was found many times. J is TRBJ1-4 and V is TRBV4-1; D might be TRBD1 (6 bases). Deletions cut 6 bases from V and 3 bases from J, with 14 bases between. The germline V gene encodes CDR1 MGHRA and CDR2 YSYEKL. This CDR3 comprises 15 residues. In nucleotides, the CDR3 is TGCGCCAGCAGTCAACAGGGTCAAGCTAATGAAAAACTGTTTTTT. This sequence encodes CASSQQGQANEKLFF.

This clonotype was recorded at least ten times. The gene calls are TRBV20-1 and TRBJ2-2, with 8 bases that match TRBD2. V shed 4 bases, J shed 4 bases, and the junction held 5 bases outside the gene matches. The CDR3 totals 14 residues. Germline CDR1 reads DFQATT; CDR2 reads SNEGSKA (reference sequence). CDR3 sequence (DNA): TGCAGTGCTAACAAGCGGGAGTTCACCGGGGAGCTGTTTTTT. Protein: CSANKREFTGELFF.

This clonotype was counted at least ten times. The V gene is TRBV12-5, the J gene TRBJ2-2; D may be TRBD2 (7 bases). Germline CDR1 reads LGHNT; CDR2 reads FRNRAP. Trimming took off 4 bases at V and 2 bases at J, with 20 bases between the two ends. The CDR3 loop spans 18 amino acids. This chain's CDR3 is CASGSDLGGGINTGELFF. The DNA of the CDR3 is TGTGCTAGTGGTTCCGATCTAGGGGGGGGAATTAACACCGGGGAGCTGTTTTTT.

To note about this clonotype: Possible read error: a much larger clone is one base away. The chain carries TRBV5-4 and TRBJ2-5; D gene unclear. The length of the CDR3 is 15 residues. Germline V gene sequence: CDR1 SGHNT, CDR2 YYREEE (reference sequence). This CDR3 is CASSPMTGDQETQCF. The CDR3 DNA is TGTGCCAGCAGCCCCATGACCGGAGACCAAGAGACCCAGTGCTTC.

There are a few counts of this clonotype. The rearrangement uses TRBV20-1 and TRBJ1-2; D call uncertain. The germline gives CDR1 DFQATT, CDR2 SNEGSKA (reference sequence). The CDR3 has 13 amino acids. The V end was cut by 3 bases, the J end by 1 base, with 9 bases between. DNA for the CDR3: TGCAGTGCTAGGAGGGAGTTTAACTATGGCTACACCTTC. This gives the protein CSARREFNYGYTF.

This clonotype turned up a few times. CDR3: CASRGANADTQYF. The CDR3 DNA reads as TGTGCCTCGCGGGGGGCAAATGCAGATACGCAGTATTTT. This rearrangement joins TRBV28 to TRBJ2-3; TRBD2 agrees at 8 bases. J lost 4 bases, V lost 11 bases, and 8 bases had no gene match. The CDR3 contains 13 residues. In germline, CDR1 is MDHEN, CDR2 SYDVKM.

This chain connects TRBV20-1 to TRBJ2-4; D gene unclear. Germline values: CDR1 DFQATT, CDR2 SNEGSKA (reference sequence). V lost 2 bases and J lost 4, with 9 bases in between. CDR3 length equals 13 residues. For the CDR3, the DNA is TGCAGTGCTAGAAACTCCGTTAAAAACATTCAGTACTTC. This encodes CSARNSVKNIQYF.

This clonotype has a count of ten or more. The rearrangement uses TRBV11-3 and TRBJ2-2; D gene unclear. The CDR3 sequence is 16 residues long. Trimming took 5 bases from V and 4 from J, leaving 17 bases between them. Looked up from germline, CDR1 is SGHNT and CDR2 is YENEEA. Here the CDR3 DNA reads TGTGCCAGCAGCCCAAGACCCAATTCGGGCACCGGGGAGCTGTTTTTT. As protein: CASSPRPNSGTGELFF.

This clonotype was recorded once. Being one base from a much bigger clone, this may be a read error. The conserved final phenylalanine or tryptophan is absent from the CDR3, which likely points to a read error. The V gene is TRBV30, the J gene TRBJ1-2, with D perhaps TRBD1 (6 bases). This CDR3 spans 15 amino acids. From germline, CDR1 is GTSNPN and CDR2 SVGIG (reference sequence). Trimming removed 6 bases at V and 4 bases at J, with 21 bases between. CDR3 sequence (DNA): TGTGCCTGTCAGGGGTCGGCCAGGGCCCCCTATGGCTACACCCTC. Translating it yields CACQGSARAPYGYTL.

The V and J genes are TRBV3-1 and TRBJ1-1, with 8 bases aligning to TRBD1. The CDR3 is made up of 13 amino acids. Germline values: CDR1 LGHDT, CDR2 YNNKEL (reference sequence). J was trimmed by 6 bases and V by 2 bases; bases with no gene match: 2. CDR3 sequence: CASSQTGGPEAFF. The CDR3 DNA is TGTGCCAGCAGCCAAACAGGGGGACCTGAAGCTTTCTTT.

Worth noting for this clonotype: Compared with germline, one end of the junction differs, possibly owing to a read error. V usage is TRBV5-6 and J usage is TRBJ1-5, with D uncertain. The CDR3 runs to 15 residues. CDR1 is SGHDT and CDR2 is YYEEEE in the germline V gene. CDR3 sequence reads: CASSFGGISSQPQHF. CDR3 DNA sequence: TGTGCCAGCAGCTTCGGAGGCATTAGCAGTCAGCCCCAGCATTTT.

J is TRBJ2-5 and V is TRBV15; 14 bases fit TRBD2. The CDR3 is made up of 19 amino acids. Germline-derived CDR1 and CDR2 are LNHNV and YYDKDF (reference sequence). Germline trimming cut 3 bases from V and 4 bases from J; bases unmatched to any gene: 13. CDR3 amino acids: CATSSVGRLAGGDRETQYF. CDR3 DNA sequence: TGTGCCACCAGCAGCGTAGGGCGACTAGCGGGAGGGGATCGAGAGACCCAGTACTTC. The whole variable domain, remainder taken from reference TRBV15 and TRBJ2-5, is DAMVIQNPRYQVTQFGKPVTLSCSQTLNHNVMYWYQQKSSQAPKLLFHYYDKDFNNEADTPDNFQSRRPNTSFCFLDIRSPGLGDTAMYLCATSSVGRLAGGDRETQYFGPGTRLLVL.